Given below is one T cell receptor (beta chain) in context. This sample stems from a study of Ad26.COV2.S vaccination and SARS-CoV-2 variants. Study background: Participants got Ad26.COV2.S intramuscularly, once or twice 56 days apart.

This CDR3 contains 13 residues. Germline lookup yields CDR1 MNHEY and CDR2 SMNVEV (reference sequence). Trimming stripped 5 bases from V and 4 bases from J, with 11 bases between. Indicated treatment: roughly 19 received Ad26.COV2.S at low or high dose, single or two shots; several received placebo; per-sample allocation not given. Collection of samples fell on day 63 after the first vaccine or placebo injection. Boston supplied an adult donor aged 18-55 years. Repertoires were generated with immunoSEQ multiplex PCR, while TCRdb's copy carries only in-frame clones and drops some. Found here are over 400,000 clones, 92% of them singletons; the top ten hold 1.5% to 2%.

Here the sequenced sample was peripheral blood, taken in a trial of Ad26.COV2.S vaccine versus placebo. This receptor was identified in a person between 18 and 59 years old who received the Ad26.COV2.S COVID-19 vaccine or a placebo. V usage is TRBV27 and J usage is TRBJ1-2; D is undetermined. Here the CDR3 DNA reads TGTGCCAGCAGTCCCAAGGACCTCTATGGCTACACCTTC. Encoded protein: CASSPKDLYGYTF.